The 30 T cell receptor beta chains presented below share a single source sample, sequenced in a study of T-cell reconstitution after alpha-beta-depleted transplantation in children. Preparation of the TCRbeta library involved a method that used unique molecular identifiers. TCRdb analysed the PCR reads with MiXCR anew, one entry per CDR3 protein. This table holds about 440,000 distinct CDR3 sequences, about 45% found once. The sequencing used PBMCs, collected before TCRalphabeta/CD19-depleted stem cell transplant. The receptors originated from a girl aged 2 to 9 with aplastic anemia, due to receive a stem cell transplant.

This clonotype appeared many times. V gene TRBV7-2 combines with J gene TRBJ2-1; the match to TRBD2 covers 7 bases. V lost 1 base and J lost 7; bases outside the gene matches: 7. The CDR3 loop spans 15 amino acids. Germline CDR1 and CDR2: SGHTA and FQGNSA. As DNA, the CDR3 is TGTGCCAGCAGCTTAGAGGGAGGGAGGTGGAATGAGCAGTTCTTC. Translating it yields CASSLEGGRWNEQFF.

The chain couples TRBV29-1 to TRBJ2-7, with 10 bases aligning to TRBD2. V lost 3 bases to trimming and J lost 5 bases; unmatched junction nucleotides: 4. The CDR3 is made up of 13 amino acids. Germline V CDR1 and CDR2: SQVTM, ANQGSEA. The CDR3: CSVEGLALNEQYF. Here the CDR3 DNA reads TGCAGCGTTGAGGGACTAGCGTTGAACGAGCAGTACTTC.

The rearrangement joins TRBV27 to TRBJ2-5; 10 bases fit TRBD2. Per germline, CDR1 MNHEY and CDR2 SMNVEV (reference sequence). J gave up 5 bases and V 6 bases, and 3 bases lay outside the gene matches. This CDR3 is 13 amino acids long. CDR3 region: CASSTTSGETQYF. The CDR3 DNA sequence: TGTGCCAGCAGCACGACTAGCGGGGAGACCCAGTACTTC.

This clonotype was seen more than once but under ten times. The chain links TRBV10-3 to TRBJ2-5; possibly TRBD2 for D (6 bases). In germline, CDR1 is ENHRY, CDR2 SYGVKD. This CDR3 is built from 16 residues. Trimming took off 3 bases at V and 5 bases at J, with 19 bases between the two ends. The CDR3 sequence is CAISEGFRRERETQYF. For the CDR3, the DNA is TGTGCCATCAGTGAAGGGTTTAGGAGGGAAAGGGAGACCCAGTACTTC.

This chain joins TRBV28 and TRBJ2-3; 9 positions agree with TRBD2. CDR1 and CDR2 (germline): MDHEN, SYDVKM. After removal of 3 bases from V and 5 bases from J, the junction contained 9 bases not matched to a gene. The CDR3 extends over 16 amino acids. This CDR3 is CASSFALAGVRDTQYF. The DNA of the CDR3 is TGTGCCAGCAGTTTCGCCTTAGCGGGAGTACGAGATACGCAGTATTTT.

The chain recombines TRBV12-3 or TRBV12-4 with TRBJ2-6; 10 positions agree with TRBD1. The CDR3 runs to 19 residues. After removal of 2 bases from V and 1 base from J, the junction contained 8 bases not matched to a gene. The CDR3: CASSLTRDRGISGANVLTF. The CDR3 DNA follows: TGTGCCAGCAGTTTAACCCGGGACAGGGGAATATCTGGGGCCAACGTCCTGACTTTC.

V usage is TRBV10-3 and J usage is TRBJ2-3; 12 nucleotides match TRBD2. Trimming at V came to 7 bases and at J to 1 base, leaving 9 bases not matched to a gene. Germline V CDR1 and CDR2: ENHRY, SYGVKD. The CDR3 loop spans 17 amino acids. The CDR3 here is CAITTSGSLSGTDTQYF. CDR3 coding DNA: TGTGCCATCACGACTAGCGGGAGCTTGTCGGGCACAGATACGCAGTATTTT.

This clonotype was picked up a small number of times. This chain connects TRBV20-1 to TRBJ1-1, with a weak D call TRBD1 (6 bases). The CDR3 totals 15 residues. V was clipped by 5 bases and J by 10 bases, with 26 bases between them. Germline values: CDR1 DFQATT, CDR2 SNEGSKA (reference sequence). CDR3 residues: CSAPDPGQLAIGAFF. DNA of the CDR3: TGCAGTGCTCCCGATCCTGGACAGTTAGCTATAGGAGCTTTCTTT.

J is TRBJ1-4 and V is TRBV11-2; TRBD1 might be the D (5 bases). CDR3 length equals 18 residues. With 2 bases removed from V and 0 bases from J, the gap between germline ends came to 16 bases. Germline loops: CDR1 SGHAT, CDR2 FQNNGV. The CDR3 bases are TGTGCCAGCAGCTTACGGGCGACAGACCCCGCAACTAATGAAAAACTGTTTTTT. The encoded protein is CASSLRATDPATNEKLFF.

J is TRBJ2-3 and V is TRBV4-1; 8 bases are a match to TRBD1. After removal of 7 bases from V and 1 base from J, the junction contained 4 bases not matched to a gene. Germline values: CDR1 MGHRA, CDR2 YSYEKL. This CDR3 contains 14 residues. The CDR3 reads CASTATGGTDTQYF. DNA of the CDR3: TGCGCCAGCACCGCGACAGGGGGCACAGATACGCAGTATTTT.

This clonotype showed up just a few times. The chain joins TRBV3-1 to TRBJ2-2; tentative D call: TRBD2 (6 bases). V dropped 0 bases and J dropped 0 bases, with 11 bases sitting between them. CDR3 length equals 17 residues. Germline V gives CDR1 LGHDT, CDR2 YNNKEL (reference sequence). The chain's CDR3 is CASSQDFPGANTGELFF. In nucleotides, the CDR3 is TGTGCCAGCAGCCAAGATTTCCCGGGAGCGAACACCGGGGAGCTGTTTTTT.

Written as DNA, the CDR3 is TGTGCCAGCACGGTGGGACGGGCTGGCTATAGCAATCAGCCCCAGCATTTT. Encoded protein: CASTVGRAGYSNQPQHF. The chain employs TRBV6-1 and TRBJ1-5; perhaps TRBD1 as D (5 bases). Trimming removed 7 bases at V and 0 bases at J, with 19 bases between. The CDR3 consists of 17 residues. Looked up from germline, CDR1 is MNHNS and CDR2 is SASEGT.

This chain uses TRBV29-1 with TRBJ2-7; perhaps D is TRBD1 or TRBD2 (5 bases each). V was trimmed by 2 bases and J by 0 bases, leaving 23 bases between them. The CDR3 is 18 residues long. Germline lookup yields CDR1 SQVTM and CDR2 ANQGSEA. This CDR3 is CSVEFPPGTAKNSYEQYF. CDR3 nucleotides: TGCAGCGTTGAATTTCCCCCCGGGACCGCTAAAAACTCCTACGAGCAGTACTTC.

This clonotype occurred many times. The chain uses TRBV5-1 and TRBJ2-6; TRBD1 matches 7 bases. J was trimmed by 1 base and V by 2 bases; bases with no gene match: 9. Germline V CDR1 and CDR2: SGHRS, YFSETQ. This CDR3 region has 18 residues. In DNA, the CDR3 is TGCGCCAGCAGCTTACGGACAGGTATTGGATCTGGGGCCAACGTCCTGACTTTC. Amino acid sequence: CASSLRTGIGSGANVLTF.

The rearrangement links TRBV9 to TRBJ1-1; D unresolved. Germline loops: CDR1 SGDLS, CDR2 YYNGEE. There are 15 residues in the CDR3. Trimming cost V 3 bases and J 6 bases, with 18 bases left between them. The CDR3, as DNA: TGTGCCAGCAGCGCGTTACCCACGACTGGCGCTGAAGCTTTCTTT. It translates to CASSALPTTGAEAFF.

CDR3 in amino acids: CASTFGQGVGEQYF. CDR3 DNA sequence: TGTGCCAGCACCTTTGGACAGGGGGTGGGCGAGCAGTACTTC. The chain is built from TRBV7-2 and TRBJ2-7, with 10 nucleotides matching TRBD1. Germline lookup yields CDR1 SGHTA and CDR2 FQGNSA. The CDR3 covers 14 residues. Germline trimming cut 7 bases from V and 6 bases from J; bases unmatched to any gene: 9.

The chain combines TRBV5-5 with TRBJ2-2, with 8 bases lining up with TRBD2. From germline, CDR1 is SGHKS and CDR2 YYEKEE (reference sequence). J lost 0 bases, V lost 4 bases, and 8 bases had no gene match. The CDR3 is 17 amino acids. CDR3 loop: CASSPPGGRSNTGELFF. CDR3 in DNA: TGTGCCAGCAGCCCACCCGGCGGGAGGTCGAACACCGGGGAGCTGTTTTTT.

This clonotype occurred many times. J is TRBJ2-1 and V is TRBV19; maybe TRBD2 (5 bases). The ends were cut back, 6 bases at V and 2 bases at J, with 5 bases in the middle. The CDR3 runs 12 residues. Germline V gene data show CDR1 as LNHDA and CDR2 as SQIVND (reference sequence). The CDR3 loop is CASSGAYNEQFF. CDR3 DNA sequence: TGTGCCAGTAGCGGGGCCTACAATGAGCAGTTCTTC.

This clonotype came up once. This chain links TRBV7-2 with TRBJ2-7, with 11 bases aligning to TRBD2. V lost 5 bases to trimming and J lost 2 bases; unmatched junction nucleotides: 2. CDR1 is SGHTA and CDR2 is FQGNSA in the germline V gene. The length of the CDR3 is 14 residues. The CDR3 protein is CASSLSGGAYEQYF. The CDR3 DNA follows: TGTGCCAGCAGCCTTAGCGGGGGGGCCTACGAGCAGTACTTC.

V gene TRBV12-5 combines with J gene TRBJ2-7; no clear D. Germline-derived CDR1 and CDR2 are LGHNT and FRNRAP. V was pared by 6 bases and J by 2 bases, with 5 bases between. The CDR3 sequence is 11 residues long. The CDR3 DNA follows: TGTGCTAGTGGCCACCCCTACGAGCAGTACTTC. Translated, it gives CASGHPYEQYF. The variable domain in full, completed from reference TRBV12-5 and TRBJ2-7, reads DARVTQTPRHKVTEMGQEVTMRCQPILGHNTVFWYRQTMMQGLELLAYFRNRAPLDDSGMPKDRFSAEMPDATLATLKIQPSEPRDSAVYFCASGHPYEQYFGPGTRLTVT.

This clonotype came up many times. The rearrangement joins TRBV20-1 to TRBJ2-1; TRBD2 agrees at 8 bases. The germline gives CDR1 DFQATT, CDR2 SNEGSKA (reference sequence). This CDR3 has 14 residues. V shed 2 bases, J shed 7 bases, and the junction held 7 bases outside the gene matches. CDR3 coding DNA: TGCAGTGCTAGACAGCGGGAGCAAGGAAATGAGCAGTTCTTC. Amino acids: CSARQREQGNEQFF.

The gene calls are TRBV29-1 and TRBJ2-7; the D is unclear. V gave up 0 bases and J gave up 3 bases, with 9 bases separating them. Germline CDR1 SQVTM, CDR2 ANQGSEA. The CDR3 has 13 residues. The CDR3 loop reads CSVEDPIRYEQYF. CDR3 nucleotide sequence: TGCAGCGTTGAAGATCCCATCCGCTACGAGCAGTACTTC.

The count of this clonotype is one. CDR3 protein: CSARVPTPPGLQYF. CDR3 DNA sequence: TGCAGTGCTAGAGTACCCACTCCTCCGGGACTGCAGTATTTT. V usage is TRBV20-1 and J usage is TRBJ2-3, with a weak D call TRBD2 (6 bases). Trimming left V 1 base short and J 11 bases short, with 19 bases between. The CDR3 length is 14 residues. Germline values: CDR1 DFQATT, CDR2 SNEGSKA (reference sequence).

The chain recombines TRBV10-3 with TRBJ2-1; a possible D gene is TRBD2 (5 bases). There are 17 residues in the CDR3. Trimming took off 9 bases at V and 0 bases at J, with 21 bases between the two ends. Germline V gene sequence: CDR1 ENHRY, CDR2 SYGVKD. CDR3 sequence (DNA): TGTGCCATACACGAGGGCGCGGGTTTAAGCTCCTACAATGAGCAGTTCTTC. It is translated as CAIHEGAGLSSYNEQFF.

At least ten counts were recorded for this clonotype. This sequence joins TRBV5-1 and TRBJ1-1; D possibly corresponds to TRBD1 (5 bases). The CDR3 totals 12 residues. Germline CDR1 SGHRS, CDR2 YFSETQ. Trimming removed 4 bases at V and 7 bases at J, with 11 bases between. CDR3 nucleotide sequence: TGCGCCAGCAGCGTCCAGGGCAATGAAGCTTTCTTT. Translation: CASSVQGNEAFF.

The chain links TRBV20-1 to TRBJ1-3; D ambiguous. V was pared by 3 bases and J by 1 base, with 7 bases between. The germline V gene encodes CDR1 DFQATT and CDR2 SNEGSKA (reference sequence). The CDR3 is 13 amino acids. The CDR3: CSARTLSGNTIYF. CDR3 nucleotide sequence: TGCAGTGCTAGGACCCTTTCTGGAAACACCATATATTTT.

The table lists this clonotype with a few counts. The chain uses TRBV6-1 and TRBJ2-1; weak D call: TRBD2 (6 bases). The V and J ends lost 6 bases and 2 bases respectively, with 17 bases between them. Germline V CDR1 and CDR2: MNHNS, SASEGT. The CDR3 contains 16 residues. The CDR3 DNA follows: TGTGCCAGCAGATCCGTCGGGGGAATCGCCTACAATGAGCAGTTCTTC. Its protein product is CASRSVGGIAYNEQFF.

The genes are TRBV11-2 and TRBJ2-1, with D possibly being TRBD1 (6 bases). The CDR3 length is 16 residues. Germline loops: CDR1 SGHAT, CDR2 FQNNGV. V lost 5 bases and J 7 bases, leaving 21 bases between the germline ends. CDR3 in amino acids: CASSVTTGPSGNEQFF. The CDR3 coding sequence is TGTGCCAGCAGCGTAACTACAGGGCCCTCGGGTAATGAGCAGTTCTTC.

At least ten counts were recorded for this clonotype. This chain connects TRBV29-1 to TRBJ2-3, with D tentatively TRBD1 (6 bases). Trimming removed 3 bases at V and 5 bases at J, with 12 bases between. Germline V CDR1 and CDR2: SQVTM, ANQGSEA. The CDR3 has 13 residues. CDR3 loop: CSVESQGKDTQYF. In DNA, the CDR3 is TGCAGCGTTGAGTCGCAGGGGAAAGATACGCAGTATTTT.

This sequence joins TRBV6-2 or TRBV6-3 and TRBJ2-7; no firm D call. CDR3 length: 12 amino acids. Deletions cut 2 bases from V and 2 bases from J, with 4 bases between. Germline CDR1 MNHEY, CDR2 SVGEGT. CDR3 DNA sequence: TGTGCCAGCAGTTACCCTACCTACGAGCAGTACTTC. It translates to CASSYPTYEQYF.